Listed below are T cell receptor beta chains from one sample, sequenced in a study of response to subunit inactivated influenza vaccine. TCRdb reprocessed the RT-PCR reads with MiXCR, giving one entry per CDR3 protein. The sample yields about 500,000 distinct CDR3 sequences, around 7.9% seen once. Sequencing was performed on PBMCs from blood, taken about 23 months after vaccination. The receptors come from a man between 50 and 69 years old who received an inactivated influenza vaccine. Both conserved end residues are part of each CDR3. The D gene is left open where the match is weak. Only part of the rows carry a size: once, few, many, or a class if the clone is expanded.

j_call,v_call,d_call,clone_size,cdr3_length,cdr3_nt,cdr3_aa
TRBJ2-3,TRBV4-1,.,few,14,TGCGCCAGCAGCCAGGCCGGGCTCACAGATACGCAGTATTTT,CASSQAGLTDTQYF
TRBJ2-1,TRBV6-2/TRBV6-3,.,.,14,TGTGCCAGCAGTTACTCGTACCTTTACAATGAGCAGTTCTTC,CASSYSYLYNEQFF
TRBJ2-7,TRBV3-1,.,few,12,TGTGCCAGCAGCCAAGAGCGCACGGGGCAGTACTTC,CASSQERTGQYF
TRBJ2-7,TRBV14,TRBD1,.,14,TGTGCCAGCAGCCAAGGGGGACAGCGATTGGCGCAGTACTTC,CASSQGGQRLAQYF
TRBJ1-2,TRBV12-3/TRBV12-4,TRBD1,many,13,TGTGCCAGCAGCCCAGACAGGGTAGGCGGCTACACCTTC,CASSPDRVGGYTF
TRBJ2-7,TRBV28,TRBD1,.,12,TGTGCCAGCAGGTCAGGGGGCCGGGAGCAGTACTTC,CASRSGGREQYF
TRBJ2-7,TRBV7-2,.,many,16,TGTGCCAGCAGCCCGAGACTCGGGGTGAGCTCCTACGAGCAGTACTTC,CASSPRLGVSSYEQYF
TRBJ2-1,TRBV12-3/TRBV12-4,.,many,15,TGTGCCAGCAGTTTAAGGGCAAAGGTAAACAATGAGCAGTTCTTC,CASSLRAKVNNEQFF
TRBJ2-3,TRBV4-1,TRBD1,many,18,TGCGCCAGCAGCCACCCTGACAGGGTCGGGTCGCGCACAGATACGCAGTATTTT,CASSHPDRVGSRTDTQYF
TRBJ2-1,TRBV20-1,.,few,12,TGCAGTGCTCCGAGCTCCTACAATGAGCAGTTCTTC,CSAPSSYNEQFF
TRBJ2-3,TRBV7-9,TRBD2,.,15,TGTGCCAGCAGCTTAGCGGGACTAGGACTAGATACGCAGTATTTT,CASSLAGLGLDTQYF
TRBJ2-5,TRBV20-1,.,many,11,TGCAGTGCCGTAGTGTGGGAGACCCAGTACTTC,CSAVVWETQYF
TRBJ2-3,TRBV5-1,.,many,17,TGCGCCAGCAGCTTGGGGCATTCCTCTGCGGGCACAGATACGCAGTATTTT,CASSLGHSSAGTDTQYF
TRBJ2-7,TRBV3-1,TRBD1,.,15,TGTGCCAGCAGCCCTCATTGGGACAGGTCCTACGAGCAGTACTTC,CASSPHWDRSYEQYF
TRBJ2-5,TRBV21-1,.,.,13,TGTGCCACCCCAGTGGGGAGGAAAGAGACCCAGTACTTC,CATPVGRKETQYF
TRBJ2-7,TRBV28,.,many,20,TGTGCCAGCAGACGTAGGCATTCGCGGGGCAGGCTTTCTCTTTCCTACGAGCAGTACTTC,CASRRRHSRGRLSLSYEQYF
TRBJ2-3,TRBV10-3,.,many,14,TGTGCCACGGTGGTGGGAGAGAGCACAGATACGCAGTATTTT,CATVVGESTDTQYF
TRBJ1-1,TRBV5-4,.,.,15,TGTGCCAGCAGCTTGGTATCCAATGTGGCCACTGAAGCTTTCTTT,CASSLVSNVATEAFF